This TCR beta chain originates from a study of Ad26.COV2.S vaccination and SARS-CoV-2 variants. Treatment here: 19 received Ad26.COV2.S at low or high dose, single or two shots; roughly 5 received placebo; per-sample allocation not given. Repertoires come from day 63 after the first vaccine or placebo injection. J lost 2 bases, V lost 3 bases, and 3 bases had no gene match. Looked up from germline, CDR1 is MNHEY and CDR2 is SVGEGT. The CDR3 length is 14 residues. Overall study results and limits: Vaccine recipients had higher spike-specific TCR breadth than placebo recipients.

As concerns this clone: Its antigen remains unknown.

Only in-frame clones appear in the TCRdb table, and some are missing; sequencing was by immunoSEQ multiplex PCR. The sample lists fewer than 500,000 clones; 90% were seen once. Sequenced here: peripheral blood, sampled in a trial of Ad26.COV2.S vaccine versus placebo. The chain couples TRBV6-2 or TRBV6-3 to TRBJ2-7; 8 bases line up with TRBD1. The sequence was collected from a person between 18 and 60 years old who received the Ad26.COV2.S COVID-19 vaccine or a placebo. This chain's CDR3 is CASSYQTGAYEQYF. DNA of the CDR3: TGTGCCAGCAGTTATCAGACAGGGGCCTACGAGCAGTACTTC.